Listed below are T cell receptor beta chains from one sample, sequenced in a study of TIL therapy for anti-PD-1-resistant metastatic lung cancer. Assay: immunoSEQ multiplex PCR; the TCRdb copy retains only in-frame clones and omits some. The sample has just over 45,000 clones, 79% seen once. Material: blood, obtained at baseline. The receptors were gathered from a man between 70 and 80 years old with non-small cell lung cancer. CDR3s include the opening cysteine and the closing phenylalanine or tryptophan. The order of the fields is CDR3 length, D gene, V gene, clone size, CDR3 protein. The D gene is left open where the match is weak. Clone sizes are given selectively: once, few, many, or a class where the clone is expanded.

length: 15
D: TRBD2
V: TRBV10-3
size: .
CDR3: CAISEGSGSTDTQYF

length: 17
D: .
V: TRBV12-1
size: .
CDR3: CASSFDGLAGDLNEQYF

length: 14
D: TRBD1
V: TRBV6-1
size: .
CDR3: CASSDDRGADTQYF

length: 12
D: .
V: TRBV10-2
size: .
CDR3: CASTSVQETQYF

length: 14
D: .
V: TRBV10-3
size: .
CDR3: CAISPGAAAFGQYF

length: 15
D: TRBD2
V: TRBV27
size: .
CDR3: CASSREGPNTGELFF

length: 17
D: TRBD2
V: TRBV2
size: .
CDR3: CASSRTSGRAGADTQYF

length: 13
D: .
V: TRBV10-2
size: .
CDR3: CASRETRAGEQYF

length: 14
D: .
V: TRBV5-1
size: .
CDR3: CASSLTGRTDTQYF

length: 13
D: .
V: TRBV6-1
size: once
CDR3: CASTDKLNTEAFF

length: 15
D: TRBD1
V: TRBV5-1
size: .
CDR3: CASSSRTGAANEQFF

length: 14
D: .
V: TRBV5-1
size: .
CDR3: CASSPGSRGETQYF

length: 16
D: TRBD1
V: TRBV5-6
size: .
CDR3: CASSKDRAGTNEKLFF

length: 14
D: .
V: TRBV15
size: .
CDR3: CATSRDSGGDEAFF

length: 18
D: TRBD1
V: TRBV18
size: .
CDR3: CASSLSDRGRGNTGELFF

length: 14
D: .
V: TRBV2
size: .
CDR3: CASIRPGSTYEQYF

length: 16
D: TRBD2
V: TRBV5-1
size: .
CDR3: CASRRLAGASTDTQYF

length: 14
D: .
V: TRBV28
size: .
CDR3: CASNPGHPVYGYTF

length: 13
D: .
V: TRBV7-2
size: .
CDR3: CASSLESSYEQYF

length: 19
D: .
V: TRBV27
size: .
CDR3: CASSQDRAGGKLAKNIQYF

length: 15
D: .
V: TRBV9
size: .
CDR3: CASSVDIGSGNTIYF

length: 15
D: .
V: TRBV25-1
size: .
CDR3: CASSEWRGLEETQYF

length: 13
D: .
V: TRBV7-2
size: few
CDR3: CASSLSRIYGYTF

length: 16
D: .
V: TRBV28
size: .
CDR3: CASSSTGSQVTHEQYF

length: 15
D: TRBD2
V: TRBV2
size: .
CDR3: CASNLAGGSSYEQYF

length: 15
D: .
V: TRBV19
size: .
CDR3: CASSIPTAVVYGYTF

length: 15
D: TRBD2
V: TRBV6-5
size: .
CDR3: CASSMGLAGGNEQFF